This T cell receptor (beta chain) was identified during a study of identical twins. J was trimmed by 5 bases and V by 4 bases; bases with no gene match: 7. Germline V gene lookup returns CDR1 SGDLS and CDR2 YYNGEE. The CDR3 is made up of 16 amino acids. Study outcomes and limitations: Cord blood beta clonotypes that were abundant carried fewer insertions, and memory repertoires showed no such trend.

Via MiXCR, TCRdb re-called the 5' RACE reads, giving one row per CDR3 protein. This sample yields a few hundred thousand distinct CDR3 sequences, of which roughly 9% are seen a single time; about 8.1% belongs to the top ten. This clonotype was seen a few times. Its antigen remains unidentified. The source is a woman aged 45 to 65 in good health. The chain uses TRBV9 and TRBJ2-2, with 11 bases that match TRBD2. Sequences were obtained from naive T cells sorted from blood. The CDR3 coding sequence is TGTGCCAGCAGCTCCTGGGCTAGCGGGGGGACCGGGGAGCTGTTTTTT. Translated, it gives CASSSWASGGTGELFF.